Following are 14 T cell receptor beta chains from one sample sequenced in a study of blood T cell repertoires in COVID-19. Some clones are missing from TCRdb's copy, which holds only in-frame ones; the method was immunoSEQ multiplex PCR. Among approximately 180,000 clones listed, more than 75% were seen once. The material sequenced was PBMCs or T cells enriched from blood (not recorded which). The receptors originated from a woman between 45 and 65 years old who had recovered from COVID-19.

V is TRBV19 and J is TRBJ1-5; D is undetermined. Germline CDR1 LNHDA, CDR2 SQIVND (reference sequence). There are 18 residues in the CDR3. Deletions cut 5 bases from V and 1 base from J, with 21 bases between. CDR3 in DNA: TGTGCCAGTAGTGACTACCCGGGTGGGTTTGAAAGCAATCAGCCCCAGCATTTT. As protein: CASSDYPGGFESNQPQHF. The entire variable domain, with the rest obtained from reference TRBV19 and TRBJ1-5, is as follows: DGGITQSPKYLFRKEGQNVTLSCEQNLNHDAMYWYRQDPGQGLRLIYYSQIVNDFQKGDIAEGYSVSREKKESFPLTVTSAQKNPTAFYLCASSDYPGGFESNQPQHFGDGTRLSIL.

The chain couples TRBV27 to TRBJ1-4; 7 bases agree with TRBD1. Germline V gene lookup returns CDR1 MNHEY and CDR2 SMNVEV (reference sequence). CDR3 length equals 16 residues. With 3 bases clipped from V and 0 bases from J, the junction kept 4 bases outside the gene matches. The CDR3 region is CASSLWGTATNEKLFF. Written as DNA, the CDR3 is TGTGCCAGCAGTTTGTGGGGGACAGCAACTAATGAAAAACTGTTTTTT.

The CDR3 here is CASSIGTATGTGELFF. The CDR3 DNA is TGTGCCAGTAGTATAGGGACAGCCACCGGAACCGGGGAGCTGTTTTTT. This rearrangement joins TRBV19 to TRBJ2-2; TRBD1 might be the D (6 bases). The germline CDR1 and CDR2 sequences are LNHDA and SQIVND (reference sequence). The CDR3 sequence is 16 residues long. V shed 1 base and J shed 5 bases, with 14 bases lying between them.

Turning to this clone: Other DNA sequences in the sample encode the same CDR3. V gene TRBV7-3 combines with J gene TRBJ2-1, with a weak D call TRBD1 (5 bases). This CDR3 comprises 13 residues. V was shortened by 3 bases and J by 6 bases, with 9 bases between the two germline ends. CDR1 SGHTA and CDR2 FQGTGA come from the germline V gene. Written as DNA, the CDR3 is TGTGCCAGCAGCTTCCAGGGCTCCAATGAGCAGTTCTTC. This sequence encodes CASSFQGSNEQFF.

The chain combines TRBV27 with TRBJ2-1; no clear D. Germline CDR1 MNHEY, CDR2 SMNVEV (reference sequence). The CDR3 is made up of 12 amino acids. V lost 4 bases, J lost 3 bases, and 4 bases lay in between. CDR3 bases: TGTGCCAGCAGTTCCTACTACAATGAGCAGTTCTTC. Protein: CASSSYYNEQFF.

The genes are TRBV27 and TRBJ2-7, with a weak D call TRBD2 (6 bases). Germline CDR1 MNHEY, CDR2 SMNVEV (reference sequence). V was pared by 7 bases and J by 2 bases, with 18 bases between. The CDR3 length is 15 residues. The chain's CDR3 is CASTGLSKGAYEQYF. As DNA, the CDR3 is TGTGCCAGCACCGGACTATCGAAGGGAGCCTACGAGCAGTACTTC.

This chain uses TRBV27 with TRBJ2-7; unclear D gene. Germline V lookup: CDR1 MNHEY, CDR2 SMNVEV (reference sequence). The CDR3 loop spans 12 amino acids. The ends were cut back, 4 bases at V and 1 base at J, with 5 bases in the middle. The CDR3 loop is CASSSKSYEQYF. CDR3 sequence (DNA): TGTGCCAGCAGTTCCAAATCCTACGAGCAGTACTTC.

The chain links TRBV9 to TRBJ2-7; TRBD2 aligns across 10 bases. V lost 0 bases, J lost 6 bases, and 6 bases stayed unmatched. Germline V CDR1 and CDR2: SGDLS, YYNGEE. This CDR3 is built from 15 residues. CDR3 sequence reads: CASSVGVAGGGEQYF. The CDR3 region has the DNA TGTGCCAGCAGCGTAGGAGTAGCGGGAGGAGGCGAGCAGTACTTC.

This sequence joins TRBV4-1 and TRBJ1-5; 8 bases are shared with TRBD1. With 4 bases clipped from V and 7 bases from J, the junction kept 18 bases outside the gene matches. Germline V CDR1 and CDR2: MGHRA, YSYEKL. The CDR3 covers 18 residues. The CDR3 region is CASSPSGGRGQGRQPQHF. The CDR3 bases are TGCGCCAGCAGCCCTTCGGGGGGTCGTGGACAGGGAAGGCAGCCCCAGCATTTT.

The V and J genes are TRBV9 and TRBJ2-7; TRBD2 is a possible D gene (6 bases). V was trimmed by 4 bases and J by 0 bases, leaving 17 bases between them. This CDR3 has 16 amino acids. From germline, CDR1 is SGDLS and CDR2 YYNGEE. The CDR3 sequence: CASSPRGSGLSYEQYF. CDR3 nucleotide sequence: TGTGCCAGCAGCCCCCGGGGGAGCGGGCTCTCCTACGAGCAGTACTTC.

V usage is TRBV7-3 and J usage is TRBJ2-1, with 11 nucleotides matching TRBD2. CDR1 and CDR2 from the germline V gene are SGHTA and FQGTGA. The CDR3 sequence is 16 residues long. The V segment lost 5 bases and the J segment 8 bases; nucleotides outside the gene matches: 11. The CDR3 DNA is TGTGCCAGCAGCACCGTAGCGGGAGGGGGTTCTTATGAGCAGTTCTTC. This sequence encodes CASSTVAGGGSYEQFF.

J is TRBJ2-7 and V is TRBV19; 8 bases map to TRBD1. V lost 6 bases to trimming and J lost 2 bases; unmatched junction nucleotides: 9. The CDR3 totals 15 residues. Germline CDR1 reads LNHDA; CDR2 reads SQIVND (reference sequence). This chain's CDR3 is CASSEHRDRTYEQYF. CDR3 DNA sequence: TGTGCCAGTAGCGAACACCGGGACAGGACCTACGAGCAGTACTTC.

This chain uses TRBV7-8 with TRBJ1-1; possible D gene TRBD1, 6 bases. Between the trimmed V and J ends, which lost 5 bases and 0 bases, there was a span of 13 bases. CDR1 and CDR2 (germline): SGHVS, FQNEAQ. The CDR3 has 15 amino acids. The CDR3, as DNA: TGTGCCAGCAGCCCGCGACAGGCGATGAACACTGAAGCTTTCTTT. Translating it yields CASSPRQAMNTEAFF.

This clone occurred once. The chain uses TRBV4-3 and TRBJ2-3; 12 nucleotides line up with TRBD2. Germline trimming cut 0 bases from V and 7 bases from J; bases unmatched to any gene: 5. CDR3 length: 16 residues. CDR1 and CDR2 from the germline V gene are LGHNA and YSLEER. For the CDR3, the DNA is TGCGCCAGCAGCCAAGAGGCTAGCGGGAGGGCAAATACGCAGTATTTT. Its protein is CASSQEASGRANTQYF.